Presented here are 6 T cell receptor beta chains from one specimen sequenced in a study of shared clonotypes between healthy human individuals. Sequencing used immunoSEQ multiplex PCR; TCRdb keeps in-frame clones, though not all of them. The table has more than 900,000 clones, about four fifths seen once. Material: memory CD4+ T cells from PBMCs. Subset of the sample: CD45RA-negative fraction. These receptor sequences come from a man between 18 and 29 years old in good health. Some clones in this sample may be carry-over from other donors' samples.

With respect to this clone: Additional DNA sequences in this sample encode the identical CDR3. The V call is TRBV28, the J call TRBJ2-3; D ambiguous. Germline V lookup: CDR1 MDHEN, CDR2 SYDVKM. V was shortened by 7 bases and J by 2 bases, with 10 bases between the two germline ends. The CDR3 is 13 amino acids. Here the CDR3 DNA reads TGTGCCAGCAAAGGGCCGTTCACAGATACGCAGTATTTT. Its protein product is CASKGPFTDTQYF.

The chain employs TRBV10-3 and TRBJ2-1; the match to TRBD2 covers 16 bases. Germline lookup yields CDR1 ENHRY and CDR2 SYGVKD. With 11 bases clipped from V and 4 bases from J, the junction kept 11 bases outside the gene matches. The CDR3 sequence is 17 residues long. In DNA form, the CDR3 reads TGTGCCTCCTATCCGGGACTAGCGGGAGGGTATTACAATGAGCAGTTCTTC. It encodes CASYPGLAGGYYNEQFF.

V is TRBV7-9 and J is TRBJ2-4; 7 bases are a match to TRBD2. The CDR3 covers 16 residues. The V gene end was trimmed by 1 base and the J gene end by 7 bases; junction bases not matched to a gene: 10. In germline, CDR1 is SEHNR, CDR2 FQNEAQ (reference sequence). Here the CDR3 reads CASSLGGAGVRNIQYF. CDR3 nucleotides: TGTGCCAGCAGCTTAGGGGGTGCGGGAGTCAGGAACATTCAGTACTTC.

The table lists this clone with a few counts. This chain connects TRBV9 to TRBJ2-5, with 8 bases lining up with TRBD1. CDR3 length: 15 residues. The V gene's germline CDR1 is SGDLS and CDR2 YYNGEE. The trim removed 0 bases at V and 4 bases at J, leaving 5 bases unmatched. The CDR3, as DNA: TGTGCCAGCAGCGTAGAGGGCAGGGGGCCAGAGACCCAGTACTTC. Residues: CASSVEGRGPETQYF.

The gene calls are TRBV4-1 and TRBJ1-1; 7 bases are a match to TRBD1. V shed 1 base and J 4 bases; nucleotides not matched to a gene: 6. The CDR3 loop spans 15 amino acids. The germline V gene encodes CDR1 MGHRA and CDR2 YSYEKL. In nucleotides, the CDR3 is TGCGCCAGCAGCCAAGTCCCAGGGGGGGGCACTGAAGCTTTCTTT. This translates into CASSQVPGGGTEAFF.

The chain employs TRBV5-1 and TRBJ2-4; D is undetermined. The V and J ends lost 4 bases and 2 bases respectively, with 10 bases between them. CDR1 is SGHRS, CDR2 YFSETQ, per germline. There are 14 residues in the CDR3. The CDR3 spells CASSHHSTKNIQYF. The CDR3 nucleotides are TGCGCCAGCAGCCACCACTCGACCAAAAACATTCAGTACTTC.